The clone carrying this T cell receptor beta chain was detected a few times. Profiled with immunoSEQ multiplex PCR; TCRdb holds only in-frame clones, not every one. Of around 200,000 clones listed, 85% to 90% are singletons. The sample belongs to a study of blood T cell repertoires in COVID-19. The wider study: The cDNA or gDNA used as material had been derived from T cells, B-cell-depleted T cells, or PBMCs.

J gave up 2 bases and V 3 bases, and 2 bases lay outside the gene matches. Germline V CDR1 and CDR2: SGHRS, YFSETQ. The CDR3 spans 14 residues. Adults between about 18 and 89 years of age took part from about 24 US areas. Clinical history as reported by participants underpinned cohort assignment. Donors in Cohort 3 counted as recovered after two negative PCRs, clearance, or symptom resolution. Sequenced input: PBMCs or T cells enriched from blood (not recorded which). The receptor was derived from a middle-aged man who had recovered from COVID-19. The rearrangement links TRBV5-1 to TRBJ1-2; 9 bases align to TRBD1. The CDR3 spells CASSWDRVNYGYTF. For the CDR3, the DNA is TGCGCCAGCAGCTGGGACAGGGTAAACTATGGCTACACCTTC. Combining the CDR3 with reference TRBV5-1 and TRBJ1-2 gives the whole variable domain KAGVTQTPRYLIKTRGQQVTLSCSPISGHRSVSWYQQTPGQGLQFLFEYFSETQRNKGNFPGRFSGRQFSNSRSEMNVSTLELGDSALYLCASSWDRVNYGYTFGSGTRLTVV.